Sequencing of this T cell receptor beta chain was carried out in a study of cytomegalovirus exposure and HLA in healthy donors. This CDR3 comprises 14 residues. Germline CDR1 and CDR2: SGHNT and YYREEE (reference sequence). Trimming cost V 0 bases and J 3 bases; bases outside gene matches: 1. This PCR relied on a set of 60 Vbeta primers and 13 Jbeta primers. TCRdb's copy holds only in-frame clones and misses some; the assay was immunoSEQ multiplex PCR. The sample records 160,000 or so clones, 80% being singletons. Sample: PBMCs. The receptor's source is a man aged 35 to 55 in good health and CMV-seronegative. This chain links TRBV5-4 with TRBJ1-1; 8 nucleotides match TRBD1. For the CDR3, the DNA is TGTGCCAGCAGCTTGGACAGGGGGGACACTGAAGCTTTCTTT. Amino acids: CASSLDRGDTEAFF.